The 9 T cell receptor beta chains given below trace back to one sample, sequenced in a study of shared clonotypes between healthy human individuals. The table came from immunoSEQ multiplex PCR; TCRdb's copy has only in-frame clones and leaves some out. The sample yields 2 million to 2.5 million clones, under 97% seen once. Sequencing used naive CD4+ T cells sorted from blood. Subset noted: CD45RA+ positively selected. The receptors stem from a man between 18 and 35 years old in good health.

This sequence joins TRBV5-1 and TRBJ2-2; D is possibly TRBD1 (5 bases). Trimming shortened V by 6 bases and J by 1 base, and 13 bases separated the two germline ends. CDR3 length equals 15 residues. Germline V gene data show CDR1 as SGHRS and CDR2 as YFSETQ. The CDR3 nucleotides read TGCGCCAGCAAGGTTGCAGGACAGAACACCGGGGAGCTGTTTTTT. Translating gives CASKVAGQNTGELFF.

V and J are TRBV5-1 and TRBJ1-5, with 7 bases identical to TRBD1. CDR1 is SGHRS and CDR2 is YFSETQ in the germline V gene. V gave up 5 bases and J gave up 3 bases; unmatched junction bases: 2. The CDR3 runs 13 residues. The CDR3 protein is CASRDRDNQPQHF. The DNA for the CDR3 is TGCGCCAGCAGAGACAGGGACAATCAGCCCCAGCATTTT.

Only one count was recorded for this clone. The chain couples TRBV5-1 to TRBJ1-2; possibly TRBD1 for D (5 bases). V lost 2 bases and J 7 bases, leaving 18 bases between the germline ends. Germline lookup yields CDR1 SGHRS and CDR2 YFSETQ. The CDR3 contains 15 residues. The CDR3 region has the DNA TGCGCCAGCAGCTTCACCGGGACCTCGGGAGGTGGCTACACCTTC. Its translation is CASSFTGTSGGGYTF.

The chain carries TRBV6-1 and TRBJ2-5; 8 nucleotides agree with TRBD1. From germline, CDR1 is MNHNS and CDR2 SASEGT. J gave up 3 bases and V 8 bases, and 5 bases lay outside the gene matches. The CDR3 has 13 residues. CDR3 loop: CASGRQGKETQYF. The DNA for the CDR3 is TGTGCCAGCGGCAGACAGGGGAAAGAGACCCAGTACTTC.

Concerning this clone: The sample holds other DNA sequences that translate to the same CDR3. V usage is TRBV7-2 and J usage is TRBJ2-7; perhaps D is TRBD1 or TRBD2 (5 bases each). Between the trimmed V and J ends, which lost 5 bases and 3 bases, there was a span of 17 bases. The germline CDR1 and CDR2 sequences are SGHTA and FQGNSA. The CDR3 runs to 15 residues. CDR3 coding DNA: TGTGCCAGCAGCCTCGCCGGGACCGAGAGCTACGAGCAGTACTTC. Translated, it gives CASSLAGTESYEQYF.

The V call is TRBV11-1, the J call TRBJ2-7; D may be TRBD2 (6 bases). Germline V gene sequence: CDR1 SGHAT, CDR2 FQDESV (reference sequence). The ends were cut back, 1 base at V and 6 bases at J, with 10 bases in the middle. The CDR3 is 13 residues long. The CDR3 spells CASSLVSGVEQYF. The CDR3, as DNA: TGTGCCAGCAGCTTAGTGTCGGGGGTCGAGCAGTACTTC.

The chain links TRBV19 to TRBJ1-2, with TRBD1 as a possible D gene (5 bases). V lost 3 bases and J lost 7, with 15 bases in between. From germline, CDR1 is LNHDA and CDR2 SQIVND (reference sequence). The length of the CDR3 is 14 residues. The CDR3 DNA reads as TGTGCCAGTAGTATGGGGGGACGAAGGACTGGCTACACCTTC. Amino acids: CASSMGGRRTGYTF.

The rearrangement links TRBV28 to TRBJ1-5; TRBD1 aligns across 8 bases. This CDR3 has 15 amino acids. V gave up 5 bases and J gave up 8 bases; unmatched junction bases: 11. Germline V CDR1 and CDR2: MDHEN, SYDVKM. The CDR3 spells CASSAPGQGLEPQHF. DNA for the CDR3: TGTGCCAGCAGTGCCCCCGGACAGGGTTTAGAGCCCCAGCATTTT.

The rearrangement joins TRBV2 to TRBJ1-5, with 11 bases lining up with TRBD1. V dropped 7 bases and J dropped 0; count of bases not matched to a gene: 17. The CDR3 has 20 amino acids. Germline V gives CDR1 SNHLY, CDR2 FYNNEI. The CDR3 is CASTDGTGGRISASNQPQHF. Here the CDR3 DNA reads TGTGCCAGCACTGACGGGACAGGGGGGCGGATTAGTGCTAGCAATCAGCCCCAGCATTTT.